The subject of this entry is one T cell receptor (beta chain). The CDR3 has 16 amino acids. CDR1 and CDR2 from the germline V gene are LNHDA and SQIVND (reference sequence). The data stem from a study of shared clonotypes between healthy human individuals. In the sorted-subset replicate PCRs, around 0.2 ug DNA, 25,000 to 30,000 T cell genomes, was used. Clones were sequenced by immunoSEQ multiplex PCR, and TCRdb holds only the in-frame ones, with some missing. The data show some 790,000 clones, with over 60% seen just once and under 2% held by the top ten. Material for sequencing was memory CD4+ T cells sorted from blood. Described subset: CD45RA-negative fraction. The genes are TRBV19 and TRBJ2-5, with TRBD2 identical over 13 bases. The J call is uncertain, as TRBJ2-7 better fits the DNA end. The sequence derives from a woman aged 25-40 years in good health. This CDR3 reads CASSTRTSGSAHEQYF. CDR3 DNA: TGTGCCAGTAGTACCCGGACTAGCGGGAGCGCCCACGAGCAGTACTTC.